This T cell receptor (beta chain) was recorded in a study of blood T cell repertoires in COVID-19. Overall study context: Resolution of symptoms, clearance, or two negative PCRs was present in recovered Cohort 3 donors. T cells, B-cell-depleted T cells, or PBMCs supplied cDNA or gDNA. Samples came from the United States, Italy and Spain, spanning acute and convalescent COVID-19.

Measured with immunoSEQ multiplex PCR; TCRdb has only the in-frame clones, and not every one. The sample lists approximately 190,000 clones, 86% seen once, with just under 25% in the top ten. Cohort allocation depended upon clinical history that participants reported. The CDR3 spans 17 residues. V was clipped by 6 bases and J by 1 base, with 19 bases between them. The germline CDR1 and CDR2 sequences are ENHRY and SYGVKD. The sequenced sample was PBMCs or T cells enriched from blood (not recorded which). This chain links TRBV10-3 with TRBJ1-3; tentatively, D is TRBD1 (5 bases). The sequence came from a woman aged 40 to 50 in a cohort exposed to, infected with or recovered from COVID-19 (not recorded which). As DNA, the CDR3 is TGTGCCATCAGGCAAACGACTGACAGCAGGTCTGGAAACACCATATATTTT. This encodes CAIRQTTDSRSGNTIYF.